A single sample is the source of the 29 T cell receptor beta chains below, sequenced in a study of T-cell memory formation after mild COVID-19 (dated by TCRdb to the early 2020s). The library was made by 5' RACE. TCRdb names Illumina NovaSeq 6000 as the instrument used. TCRdb reran the public reads through fastp at Q25 and MiXCR, keeping productive beta chains. Rows are unified per CDR3 protein, each entry keeping the most common DNA and genes. This sample gives 450,000 to 650,000 distinct CDR3 sequences in total; 20% of them show up just once. The leading ten clones occupy around 12% of the sample. Sequencing used PBMCs or a T cell subset sorted from them (not recorded which). The receptors were sampled from an adult woman who had mild COVID-19 (a few samples of this study predate the infection). The sample titles of this study are shuffled in the database, so cell type and time point are left out; the donor was told from shared clones.

In its sample, this clonotype was seen many times. The chain uses TRBV3-1 and TRBJ2-1; D is undetermined. The CDR3 spans 15 residues. Per germline, CDR1 LGHDT and CDR2 YNNKEL (reference sequence). V lost 4 bases, J lost 4 bases, and 14 bases lay in between. CDR3 DNA: TGTGCCAGCAGCCCCCTTGGTGCTTGGTACAATGAGCAGTTCTTC. This sequence encodes CASSPLGAWYNEQFF.

In DNA, the CDR3 is TGTGCCAGCAGTCATCCAGGTAGTGAAGCTTTCTTT. Translating gives CASSHPGSEAFF. The chain carries TRBV7-2 and TRBJ1-1; D gene ambiguous. Germline assignment: CDR1 SGHTA and CDR2 FQGNSA. V lost 6 bases, J lost 7 bases, and 12 bases lay in between. The CDR3 covers 12 residues.

The CDR3 nucleotides read TGTGCCAGCAGCAGTACAGGTTTACTCCAAGAGACCCAGTACTTC. Encoded protein: CASSSTGLLQETQYF. The chain employs TRBV7-2 and TRBJ2-5, with D tentatively TRBD1 (5 bases). The V end lost 5 bases, the J end lost 1 base, and 14 bases lay between the germline ends. The CDR3 length is 15 residues. CDR1 is SGHTA and CDR2 is FQGNSA in the germline V gene.

The V gene is TRBV27, the J gene TRBJ2-3, with D possibly called TRBD1 or TRBD2 (6 bases each). Trimming pared 9 bases from V and 2 bases from J, leaving 18 bases between. CDR1 is MNHEY and CDR2 is SMNVEV in the germline V gene (reference sequence). This CDR3 comprises 15 residues. CDR3 loop: CARVHGGPTTDTQYF. Written as DNA, the CDR3 is TGTGCCAGAGTTCACGGGGGCCCCACCACAGATACGCAGTATTTT.

This clonotype occurred a few times. The chain carries TRBV12-3 or TRBV12-4 and TRBJ2-1; D may be TRBD2 (6 bases). This CDR3 region has 16 residues. Trimming cost V 4 bases and J 5 bases, with 18 bases left between them. CDR3 in DNA: TGTGCCAGCAGTTACGATCTCCCGGGACTCGACAATGAGCAGTTCTTC. Protein product: CASSYDLPGLDNEQFF.

This clonotype appeared a few times. This chain links TRBV6-5 with TRBJ1-4; 7 bases are shared with TRBD1. This CDR3 is 14 amino acids long. V lost 6 bases, J lost 6 bases, and 7 bases stayed unmatched. Per the germline V gene, CDR1 is MNHEY and CDR2 is SVGAGI. The CDR3 is CASSQGQRDEKLFF. The CDR3 coding sequence is TGTGCCAGCAGCCAGGGACAGCGAGATGAAAAACTGTTTTTT.

The chain is built from TRBV7-9 and TRBJ2-1; 16 bases align to TRBD2. Trimming removed 8 bases from V and 9 bases from J; junction bases left unmatched: 4. In germline, CDR1 is SEHNR, CDR2 FQNEAQ (reference sequence). There are 14 residues in the CDR3. The DNA for the CDR3 is TGTGCCAGCGGCGGGACTAGCGGGAGGGTTGAGCAGTTCTTC. It encodes CASGGTSGRVEQFF.

This sequence joins TRBV19 and TRBJ2-7; 9 nucleotides agree with TRBD1. Germline assignment: CDR1 LNHDA and CDR2 SQIVND (reference sequence). The CDR3 has 14 amino acids. The junction had 7 bases not matched to a gene; V was cut back by 8 bases and J by 2 bases. This chain's CDR3 is CASSDRGRAYEQYF. The CDR3 region has the DNA TGTGCCAGTTCGGACAGGGGAAGGGCCTACGAGCAGTACTTC.

The V and J genes are TRBV5-1 and TRBJ2-5; tentatively, D is TRBD2 (6 bases). The CDR3 runs to 14 residues. V dropped 1 base and J dropped 1 base, with 8 bases sitting between them. Germline values: CDR1 SGHRS, CDR2 YFSETQ. CDR3 region: CASSLMGGQETQYF. DNA of the CDR3: TGCGCCAGCAGCTTGATGGGGGGCCAAGAGACCCAGTACTTC.

This clonotype was seen more than once but under ten times. V is TRBV18 and J is TRBJ2-4, with 7 nucleotides matching TRBD1. Germline loops: CDR1 KGHSH, CDR2 LQKENI. V shed 3 bases and J 9 bases; nucleotides not matched to a gene: 5. This CDR3 region has 13 residues. The CDR3 loop is CASSPGQPGIQYF. CDR3 nucleotide sequence: TGTGCCAGCTCACCGGGACAGCCCGGCATTCAGTACTTC. Looking up the rest from reference TRBV18 and TRBJ2-4 gives the full variable domain: NAGVMQNPRHLVRRRGQEARLRCSPMKGHSHVYWYRQLPEEGLKFMVYLQKENIIDESGMPKERFSAEFPKEGPSILRIQQVVRGDSAAYFCASSPGQPGIQYFGAGTRLSVL.

The genes are TRBV19 and TRBJ2-5, with D possibly matching TRBD2 (6 bases). V dropped 4 bases and J dropped 5 bases, with 17 bases sitting between them. Germline V gives CDR1 LNHDA, CDR2 SQIVND (reference sequence). The CDR3 is made up of 15 amino acids. CDR3 loop: CASSRLAGSVETQYF. Written as DNA, the CDR3 is TGTGCCAGTAGTAGGTTGGCGGGGTCCGTCGAGACCCAGTACTTC. The full variable domain, rest sourced from reference TRBV19 and TRBJ2-5, is DGGITQSPKYLFRKEGQNVTLSCEQNLNHDAMYWYRQDPGQGLRLIYYSQIVNDFQKGDIAEGYSVSREKKESFPLTVTSAQKNPTAFYLCASSRLAGSVETQYFGPGTRLLVL.

The chain links TRBV14 to TRBJ2-3; tentatively, D is TRBD1 (7 bases). With 5 bases removed from V and 5 bases from J, the gap between germline ends came to 17 bases. The CDR3 spans 15 residues. Germline V gene data show CDR1 as SGHDN and CDR2 as FVKESK. The CDR3 region has the DNA TGTGCCAGCAGCGAACTAGGAGGGGGCGAAGATACGCAGTATTTT. This translates into CASSELGGGEDTQYF.

The chain combines TRBV19 with TRBJ1-5; possible D gene TRBD1, 6 bases. This CDR3 is built from 17 residues. Germline V gene data show CDR1 as LNHDA and CDR2 as SQIVND (reference sequence). V was clipped by 0 bases and J by 2 bases, with 14 bases between them. The CDR3 coding sequence is TGTGCCAGTAGTATAGATATGGTAGGGGGTGGCAATCAGCCCCAGCATTTT. Translating gives CASSIDMVGGGNQPQHF.

This clonotype occurred a few times. The chain is built from TRBV6-5 and TRBJ2-1; no clear D gene. Trimming pared 2 bases from V and 4 bases from J, leaving 9 bases between. This CDR3 contains 14 residues. Germline V gene lookup returns CDR1 MNHEY and CDR2 SVGAGI. In DNA form, the CDR3 reads TGTGCCAGCAGTTACGCCGGTGAATACAATGAGCAGTTCTTC. Protein product: CASSYAGEYNEQFF.

A few counts support this clonotype. V usage is TRBV15 and J usage is TRBJ1-6; D remains unclear. V lost 3 bases and J 7 bases, leaving 4 bases between the germline ends. Germline CDR1 and CDR2: LNHNV and YYDKDF (reference sequence). The CDR3 extends over 12 amino acids. Here the CDR3 DNA reads TGTGCCACCAGCAGCCGAAATTCACCCCTCCACTTT. Translated: CATSSRNSPLHF.

This clonotype was found a few times. This chain joins TRBV7-9 and TRBJ2-1; D is perhaps TRBD2 (6 bases). CDR1 is SEHNR, CDR2 FQNEAQ, per germline (reference sequence). V was trimmed by 5 bases and J by 7 bases, leaving 18 bases between them. The CDR3 is 15 amino acids. The CDR3 region is CASSATRGDFNEQFF. The DNA for the CDR3 is TGTGCCAGCAGCGCGACTAGAGGGGACTTTAATGAGCAGTTCTTC.

J is TRBJ1-1 and V is TRBV5-1; possibly TRBD1 for D (6 bases). The CDR3 has 15 residues. V lost 0 bases to trimming and J lost 3 bases, with 12 bases between them. Per the germline V gene, CDR1 is SGHRS and CDR2 is YFSETQ. The CDR3: CASSLEAGEYTEAFF. The DNA of the CDR3 is TGCGCCAGCAGCTTGGAGGCAGGGGAGTACACTGAAGCTTTCTTT.

The chain couples TRBV12-3 or TRBV12-4 to TRBJ2-3, with a tentative D call TRBD2 (5 bases). V was shortened by 7 bases and J by 4 bases, with 18 bases between the two germline ends. The length of the CDR3 is 15 residues. For the CDR3, the DNA is TGTGCCAGCAATCCCAAACCTCCAGCGGCAGATACGCAGTATTTT. Translating it yields CASNPKPPAADTQYF.

The chain carries TRBV6-5 and TRBJ1-1, with D perhaps TRBD1 (6 bases). The CDR3 spans 16 residues. Trimming left V 9 bases short and J 1 base short, with 21 bases between. Germline V gene data show CDR1 as MNHEY and CDR2 as SVGAGI. The chain's CDR3 is CASLKGETGGNTEAFF. The CDR3 bases are TGTGCCAGTTTAAAGGGGGAAACCGGGGGGAACACTGAAGCTTTCTTT.

The J gene is TRBJ2-5, the V gene TRBV27; D is undetermined. Germline CDR1 and CDR2: MNHEY and SMNVEV (reference sequence). The CDR3 has 12 residues. V dropped 1 base and J dropped 9 bases, with 9 bases sitting between them. The CDR3 sequence is CASSLWGGPQYF. The CDR3 nucleotides are TGTGCCAGCAGTTTATGGGGTGGGCCCCAGTACTTC.

The rearrangement links TRBV5-1 to TRBJ2-5, with D perhaps TRBD2 (5 bases). From germline, CDR1 is SGHRS and CDR2 YFSETQ. The CDR3 loop spans 14 amino acids. Trimming took 1 base from V and 5 from J, leaving 12 bases between them. The CDR3 DNA is TGCGCCAGCAGCTTGAGCGGAATCCGGGAGACCCAGTACTTC. Translating gives CASSLSGIRETQYF. Variable domain in full (rest from reference TRBV5-1 and TRBJ2-5): KAGVTQTPRYLIKTRGQQVTLSCSPISGHRSVSWYQQTPGQGLQFLFEYFSETQRNKGNFPGRFSGRQFSNSRSEMNVSTLELGDSALYLCASSLSGIRETQYFGPGTRLLVL.

This rearrangement joins TRBV4-3 to TRBJ2-7; possibly TRBD1 for D (6 bases). Germline lookup yields CDR1 LGHNA and CDR2 YSLEER. Trimming took 1 base from V and 5 from J, leaving 15 bases between them. This CDR3 comprises 15 residues. In DNA, the CDR3 is TGCGCCAGCAGCCAAGTGCCAGGGGAGTTCAACGAGCAGTACTTC. It yields the protein CASSQVPGEFNEQYF.

This chain connects TRBV5-1 to TRBJ2-5, with TRBD1 matching 7 bases. The V and J ends lost 6 bases and 4 bases, in that order; junction bases with no gene match: 6. The CDR3 extends over 13 amino acids. CDR1 and CDR2 (germline): SGHRS, YFSETQ. CDR3 nucleotide sequence: TGCGCCAGCACCACAGGGGTCGGAGAGACCCAGTACTTC. Translating it yields CASTTGVGETQYF.

The chain links TRBV6-5 to TRBJ2-7, with 8 bases fitting TRBD1. The CDR3 length is 12 residues. CDR1 is MNHEY and CDR2 is SVGAGI in the germline V gene. V dropped 7 bases and J dropped 6; count of bases not matched to a gene: 5. DNA of the CDR3: TGTGCCAGCACCACGACAGGGGCCGAGCAGTACTTC. It is translated as CASTTTGAEQYF.

This chain links TRBV30 with TRBJ1-6; possibly TRBD1 for D (5 bases). The CDR3 is made up of 15 amino acids. Trimming pared 3 bases from V and 13 bases from J, leaving 22 bases between. Germline lookup yields CDR1 GTSNPN and CDR2 SVGIG (reference sequence). The CDR3 reads CAWRERAGTTAPLHF. The CDR3 DNA reads TGTGCCTGGAGGGAGCGGGCCGGGACCACAGCGCCCCTCCACTTT.

This clonotype has a handful of counts. The chain employs TRBV6-6 and TRBJ2-5; 7 positions match TRBD2. V was pared by 7 bases and J by 2 bases, with 7 bases of the junction left unmatched. From germline, CDR1 is MNHNY and CDR2 SVGAGI (reference sequence). CDR3 length equals 14 residues. The CDR3 bases are TGTGCCAGCAATCTGGGACTATCTCAAGAGACCCAGTACTTC. Translating gives CASNLGLSQETQYF.

The genes are TRBV9 and TRBJ1-1; TRBD1 might be the D (6 bases). Germline V CDR1 and CDR2: SGDLS, YYNGEE. The ends were cut back, 3 bases at V and 4 bases at J, with 16 bases in the middle. The CDR3 is 15 amino acids. CDR3 DNA sequence: TGTGCCAGCAGCGAGGGGCCCCGGGACACCACTGAAGCTTTCTTT. Its translation is CASSEGPRDTTEAFF.

CDR3 protein: CASSQTGLLTDTQYF. The CDR3 DNA follows: TGCGCCAGCAGCCAAACCGGACTCCTGACAGATACGCAGTATTTT. This chain links TRBV4-1 with TRBJ2-3, with TRBD2 as a possible D gene (5 bases). CDR1 is MGHRA, CDR2 YSYEKL, per germline. V lost 2 bases, J lost 3 bases, and 12 bases lay in between. The CDR3 consists of 15 residues.

The chain is built from TRBV7-9 and TRBJ2-1, with D perhaps TRBD2 (5 bases). CDR3 length equals 16 residues. Trimming stripped 5 bases from V and 6 bases from J, with 20 bases between. CDR1 is SEHNR, CDR2 FQNEAQ, per germline (reference sequence). The CDR3 nucleotides are TGTGCCAGCAGCCAGAGGGCCCTCAGCGGTGGCAATGAGCAGTTCTTC. The encoded protein is CASSQRALSGGNEQFF.